These T cell receptor beta chains were read from a single sample in a study of long-term antiretroviral therapy in people with HIV. The repertoire was sequenced with immunoSEQ multiplex PCR; TCRdb's copy has only in-frame clones and lacks some. The sample includes tens of thousands of clones, roughly 82% of them seen just once. The input for sequencing was unsorted PBMCs, taken less than 6 years after starting antiretroviral therapy. The receptors originated from a man aged 25-40 years with HIV. CDR3s include the opening cysteine and the closing phenylalanine or tryptophan. Fields, in order: J gene, D gene, clone size, V gene, CDR3 DNA, CDR3 protein. The D gene is left open where the match is weak. Size is omitted from some rows. Given values are once, few, many or a class for expanded clones.

TRBJ1-1 | . | . | TRBV19 | TGTGCCAGTAGCGGGACACCGAACACTGAAGCTTTCTTT | CASSGTPNTEAFF
TRBJ2-1 | . | . | TRBV27 | TGTGCCAGCTTCCCAGGAGGCGCCTACAATGAGCAGTTCTTC | CASFPGGAYNEQFF
TRBJ2-7 | . | . | TRBV7-3 | TGTGCCAGCAGCCTGAACATCTACGAGCAGTACTTC | CASSLNIYEQYF
TRBJ2-3 | TRBD2 | . | TRBV19 | TGTGCCAGTAGTATTGATGGTACTAGCGGGGGGATCACAGATACGCAGTATTTT | CASSIDGTSGGITDTQYF
TRBJ1-2 | . | . | TRBV28 | TGTGCCAGCGGCAACAGGGTAAATGGCTACACCTTC | CASGNRVNGYTF
TRBJ1-2 | . | once | TRBV27 | TGTGCCAGCAGTTTAGGGGGACACAGAGGATATGGCTACACCTTC | CASSLGGHRGYGYTF
TRBJ1-5 | TRBD1 | . | TRBV5-1 | TGCGCCAGCAGACAGGGGGCTGGTCAGCCCCAGCATTTT | CASRQGAGQPQHF
TRBJ2-3 | . | . | TRBV5-5 | TGTGCCAGCAGCTTGTCCGCAACAGATACGCAGTATTTT | CASSLSATDTQYF
TRBJ1-5 | . | . | TRBV7-9 | TGTGCCAGCAGCTTAACGAATAGCAATCAGCCCCAGCATTTT | CASSLTNSNQPQHF
TRBJ1-2 | . | . | TRBV5-1 | TGCGCCAGCAGCTTGGCCTTGACTAACTATGGCTACACCTTC | CASSLALTNYGYTF
TRBJ2-7 | . | . | TRBV18 | TGTGCCAGCTCGCCAACCACAGGGATCGCCTACGAGCAGTACTTC | CASSPTTGIAYEQYF
TRBJ2-2 | TRBD1 | . | TRBV7-8 | TGTGCCAGCAGCTCAAGTTGGACAGGGAACGCCGGGGAGCTGTTTTTT | CASSSSWTGNAGELFF
TRBJ1-4 | TRBD1 | . | TRBV28 | TGTGCCAGCAGTCCGACAGGGCTAAAACTGTTTTTT | CASSPTGLKLFF
TRBJ2-7 | TRBD1 | . | TRBV5-1 | TGCGCCAGCAGCTTGGACAGACAGGGTGGCCACGAGCAGTACTTC | CASSLDRQGGHEQYF
TRBJ2-5 | . | . | TRBV7-9 | TGTGCCAGCAGTCTTCGACTCGACCAAGAGACCCAGTACTTC | CASSLRLDQETQYF
TRBJ2-5 | TRBD2 | . | TRBV4-3 | TGCGCCAGCAGCCCGTTAGCGGGAGCTTTGGAGACCCAGTACTTC | CASSPLAGALETQYF
TRBJ1-4 | . | once | TRBV27 | TGTGCCAGCAGTTTGCTCGGGGGAACTAATGAAAAACTGTTTTTT | CASSLLGGTNEKLFF
TRBJ2-3 | . | . | TRBV5-6 | TGTGCCAGCAGCTTGGTAGGTCGAGGCACAGATACGCAGTATTTT | CASSLVGRGTDTQYF
TRBJ2-3 | TRBD2 | . | TRBV7-3 | TGTGCCAGCAGCCTAGCGGGAGGGGCCACAGATACGCAGTATTTT | CASSLAGGATDTQYF
TRBJ2-7 | . | few | TRBV14 | TGTGCCAGCAGCGGGGGGTATGGCGAGCAGTACTTC | CASSGGYGEQYF
TRBJ2-5 | TRBD1 | once | TRBV7-8 | TGTGCCAGCAGCCCAACCCCGAGGACAGGGCCCCAAGAGACCCAGTACTTC | CASSPTPRTGPQETQYF
TRBJ2-1 | . | . | TRBV19 | TGTGCCAGTAGCGGGAGTGTTGACAATGAGCAGTTCTTC | CASSGSVDNEQFF
TRBJ2-7 | TRBD2 | . | TRBV28 | TGTGCCAGCAGTTTGGTACGGGAGGGCGAGCAGTACTTC | CASSLVREGEQYF